One sample yielded the 29 T cell receptor beta chains listed below, sequenced in a study of T cell changes during pregnancy in multiple sclerosis. TCRdb's table, derived via immunoSEQ multiplex PCR, lists solely in-frame clones and lacks some. The table shows fewer than 85,000 clones, with 85% to 95% occurring only once. The specimen was peripheral blood, collected in the third trimester of pregnancy. The origin of the receptors is a female donor in good health, enrolled as a control in a pregnancy study.

The rearrangement uses TRBV4-1 and TRBJ2-3; 14 positions match TRBD2. In germline, CDR1 is MGHRA, CDR2 YSYEKL. The CDR3 is made up of 14 amino acids. Losses at the gene ends were 1 base for V and 13 bases for J; bases not matched to a gene: 4. This CDR3 reads CASSQGLAGGAKYF. CDR3 DNA: TGCGCCAGCAGCCAAGGACTAGCGGGAGGGGCCAAGTATTTT.

V gene TRBV5-6 combines with J gene TRBJ1-1, with 7 bases that match TRBD1. Per the germline V gene, CDR1 is SGHDT and CDR2 is YYEEEE. This CDR3 comprises 16 residues. Unmatched junction bases numbered 8, after V lost 3 bases and J lost 0 bases. In nucleotides, the CDR3 is TGTGCCAGCAGCTGGACAGGTGCTGGGGTGAACACTGAAGCTTTCTTT. Residues: CASSWTGAGVNTEAFF.

This chain joins TRBV18 and TRBJ2-3; 10 bases line up with TRBD1. The V segment lost 0 bases and the J segment 4 bases; nucleotides outside the gene matches: 4. Looked up from germline, CDR1 is KGHSH and CDR2 is LQKENI. The CDR3 sequence is 16 residues long. CDR3 protein: CASSPPTGQGADTQYF. The CDR3 DNA is TGTGCCAGCTCACCACCCACAGGACAGGGGGCAGATACGCAGTATTTT.

This clone was recorded only once. J is TRBJ2-1 and V is TRBV7-9; D possibly corresponds to TRBD2 (5 bases). Germline CDR1 SEHNR, CDR2 FQNEAQ (reference sequence). The CDR3 loop spans 15 amino acids. Trimming removed 2 bases from V and 9 bases from J, with 17 bases in between. In DNA form, the CDR3 reads TGTGCCAGCAGCTTATCCCCCACCGGGGTGGGTGAGCAGTTCTTC. Translated, it gives CASSLSPTGVGEQFF.

V gene TRBV11-1 combines with J gene TRBJ2-3; D possibly corresponds to TRBD2 (5 bases). The CDR3 loop spans 16 amino acids. Germline values: CDR1 SGHAT, CDR2 FQDESV (reference sequence). V was shortened by 4 bases and J by 2 bases, with 16 bases between the two germline ends. CDR3 nucleotides: TGTGCCAGCAGCTCGACCGCCTACGACTACACAGATACGCAGTATTTT. This sequence encodes CASSSTAYDYTDTQYF.

The chain carries TRBV7-2 and TRBJ2-5, with a weak D call TRBD2 (6 bases). The germline gives CDR1 SGHTA, CDR2 FQGNSA. Between the trimmed V and J ends, which lost 8 bases and 4 bases, there was a span of 20 bases. There are 15 residues in the CDR3. Here the CDR3 reads CASRFASVMRETQYF. CDR3 DNA: TGTGCCAGCCGTTTCGCTAGCGTAATGAGAGAGACCCAGTACTTC.

V and J are TRBV9 and TRBJ1-2, with a weak D call TRBD1 (6 bases). Germline loops: CDR1 SGDLS, CDR2 YYNGEE. V lost 5 bases and J 7 bases, leaving 12 bases between the germline ends. The CDR3 totals 12 residues. The chain's CDR3 is CASRQGAGGYTF. The CDR3 region has the DNA TGTGCCAGCAGACAGGGAGCCGGTGGCTACACCTTC.

The chain carries TRBV28 and TRBJ1-6, with D unclear. Germline CDR1 is MDHEN and CDR2 is SYDVKM. V was cut by 7 bases and J by 0 bases, with 7 bases left in between. This CDR3 contains 14 residues. The CDR3 protein is CASMESSYNSPLHF. CDR3 in DNA: TGTGCCAGCATGGAGAGCTCCTATAATTCACCCCTCCACTTT.

The chain joins TRBV4-3 to TRBJ2-7; TRBD2 matches 11 bases. This CDR3 has 15 amino acids. Germline V CDR1 and CDR2: LGHNA, YSLEER. Trimming cost V 4 bases and J 7 bases; bases outside gene matches: 9. In DNA form, the CDR3 reads TGCGCCAGCAGCCCGGGACTAGCGGAGGGGTGGGAGCAGTACTTC. Amino acids: CASSPGLAEGWEQYF.

The V gene is TRBV7-8, the J gene TRBJ1-1; D not resolved. Germline V gives CDR1 SGHVS, CDR2 FQNEAQ. CDR3 length: 13 residues. V lost 0 bases to trimming and J lost 3 bases, with 5 bases between them. CDR3 loop: CASSLARYTEAFF. The CDR3 coding sequence is TGTGCCAGCAGCTTAGCCAGATACACTGAAGCTTTCTTT.

CDR3 sequence reads: CASSPLQGTGNTIYF. DNA for the CDR3: TGTGCCAGCAGTCCCTTACAGGGCACTGGAAACACCATATATTTT. The chain carries TRBV28 and TRBJ1-3, with D perhaps matching TRBD1 (6 bases). CDR1 MDHEN and CDR2 SYDVKM come from the germline V gene. V lost 5 bases to trimming and J lost 2 bases, with 13 bases between them. The length of the CDR3 is 15 residues.

This clone was seen a single time. The chain has TRBV4-2 and TRBJ2-1, with 11 bases matching TRBD2. V shed 4 bases and J 0 bases; nucleotides not matched to a gene: 8. Germline CDR1 is LGHNA and CDR2 is YNFKEQ. The CDR3 is 18 residues long. CDR3 DNA: TGTGCCAGCAGCCGGGCCCCTAGCGGGGGGAGCTCCTACAATGAGCAGTTCTTC. As protein: CASSRAPSGGSSYNEQFF.

The chain recombines TRBV28 with TRBJ1-1; D uncertain. Germline V gene data show CDR1 as MDHEN and CDR2 as SYDVKM. The CDR3 is made up of 17 amino acids. V gave up 4 bases and J gave up 1 base, with 19 bases separating them. Here the CDR3 DNA reads TGTGCCAGCAGTTCCCCCGCTTATGTGGGCAGGAACACTGAAGCTTTCTTT. Protein: CASSSPAYVGRNTEAFF.

V gene TRBV13 combines with J gene TRBJ2-3; D perhaps matches TRBD1 (6 bases). V was shortened by 6 bases and J by 5 bases, with 9 bases between the two germline ends. The CDR3 runs 12 residues. Germline V lookup: CDR1 PRHDT, CDR2 FYEKMQ (reference sequence). The CDR3 sequence: CASRRGGDTQYF. Here the CDR3 DNA reads TGTGCCAGCAGACGAGGGGGAGATACGCAGTATTTT.

The chain has TRBV28 and TRBJ1-2, with TRBD1 identical over 9 bases. With 7 bases clipped from V and 3 bases from J, the junction kept 6 bases outside the gene matches. This CDR3 is 14 amino acids long. Germline V gene data show CDR1 as MDHEN and CDR2 as SYDVKM. The CDR3 DNA reads as TGTGCCAGCACCTGGGACAGGGATGACTATGGCTACACCTTC. Protein product: CASTWDRDDYGYTF.

This chain links TRBV19 with TRBJ2-1, with 7 bases identical to TRBD1. V trimming: 3 bases; J trimming: 0 bases; junction bases outside the gene matches: 2. The CDR3 runs 15 residues. The germline V gene has CDR1 LNHDA and CDR2 SQIVND (reference sequence). The CDR3 sequence is CASSMGQYSYNEQFF. CDR3 DNA sequence: TGTGCCAGTAGTATGGGACAGTACTCCTACAATGAGCAGTTCTTC.

This clone was found once. The V gene is TRBV11-2, the J gene TRBJ2-5, with 10 nucleotides matching TRBD2. This CDR3 spans 15 amino acids. Germline CDR1 and CDR2: SGHAT and FQNNGV. With V trimmed by 2 bases and J by 13 bases, 13 bases remained unmatched. The DNA for the CDR3 is TGTGCCAGCAGCTTACTAGCGGGGGACCTTACGTCGCTGTACTTC. It translates to CASSLLAGDLTSLYF.

The chain combines TRBV2 with TRBJ1-6; D is perhaps TRBD1 (5 bases). Germline V CDR1 and CDR2: SNHLY, FYNNEI. With 1 base removed from V and 7 bases from J, the gap between germline ends came to 11 bases. CDR3 length: 15 residues. CDR3 sequence (DNA): TGTGCCAGCAGTGAAGGTCGGACACCGAATTCACCCCTCCACTTT. Its translation: CASSEGRTPNSPLHF.

This clone has a single count. The CDR3 region has the DNA TGTGCCACCCGGGACAAGAACACTGAAGCTTTCTTT. This sequence encodes CATRDKNTEAFF. This rearrangement joins TRBV28 to TRBJ1-1; TRBD1 is a possible D gene (6 bases). The ends were cut back, 10 bases at V and 1 base at J, with 10 bases in the middle. Germline values: CDR1 MDHEN, CDR2 SYDVKM. The CDR3 covers 12 residues.

The chain uses TRBV7-9 and TRBJ2-7; 14 bases map to TRBD2. The CDR3 covers 15 residues. V lost 5 bases, J lost 4 bases, and 4 bases stayed unmatched. Germline V CDR1 and CDR2: SEHNR, FQNEAQ (reference sequence). CDR3 coding DNA: TGTGCCAGCAGCGCCGGGACTAGCGGGAGATACGAGCAGTACTTC. Translated, it gives CASSAGTSGRYEQYF.

The chain carries TRBV27 and TRBJ1-6; perhaps TRBD1 as D (5 bases). Trimming took 2 bases from V and 6 from J, leaving 11 bases between them. CDR1 and CDR2 (germline): MNHEY, SMNVEV (reference sequence). The CDR3 runs to 15 residues. In DNA, the CDR3 is TGTGCCAGCAGTTTAGGGGGGATGGTTAATTCACCCCTCCACTTT. Translated: CASSLGGMVNSPLHF.

V and J are TRBV9 and TRBJ2-7; 12 bases line up with TRBD2. The CDR3 spans 15 residues. V dropped 4 bases and J dropped 9; count of bases not matched to a gene: 11. CDR1 and CDR2 (germline): SGDLS, YYNGEE. This CDR3 reads CASSPTSGGWLGQYF. In nucleotides, the CDR3 is TGTGCCAGCAGCCCCACTAGCGGGGGGTGGCTCGGGCAGTACTTC.

The chain links TRBV21-1 to TRBJ2-7; no check of the table's D call, TRBD1, against the DNA was made. TRBV21-1 is recorded as a pseudogene. This CDR3 has 20 residues. In nucleotides, the CDR3 is TGTGCCAGCAGCAAAGCGCTCAGGGCTCAAGATCAGGGGATTTCGAACGAGCAGTACTTC. Protein: CASSKALRAQDQGISNEQYF.

The DNA for the CDR3 is TGTGCCAGCAGTACACAGGTGAGCTCCTACAATGAGCAGTTCTTC. It encodes CASSTQVSSYNEQFF. The chain links TRBV6-5 to TRBJ2-1; possibly TRBD1 for D (5 bases). Looked up from germline, CDR1 is MNHEY and CDR2 is SVGAGI. V was trimmed by 5 bases and J by 0 bases, leaving 11 bases between them. There are 15 residues in the CDR3.

This rearrangement joins TRBV18 to TRBJ1-2; D unresolved. The CDR3 consists of 13 residues. Germline V gene sequence: CDR1 KGHSH, CDR2 LQKENI. V was trimmed by 3 bases and J by 4 bases, leaving 9 bases between them. CDR3 protein: CASSPETAYGYTF. CDR3 sequence (DNA): TGTGCCAGCTCACCCGAAACAGCCTATGGCTACACCTTC.

This chain's CDR3 is CASSPSGSASNEQFF. CDR3 DNA sequence: TGTGCCAGTAGTCCCAGCGGGAGTGCCTCCAATGAGCAGTTCTTC. This chain links TRBV19 with TRBJ2-1, with TRBD2 matching 8 bases. Germline assignment: CDR1 LNHDA and CDR2 SQIVND (reference sequence). J lost 6 bases, V lost 5 bases, and 9 bases had no gene match. This CDR3 is 15 amino acids long.

The rearrangement joins TRBV6-6 to TRBJ2-7, with a possible D match to TRBD2 (6 bases). V was clipped by 5 bases and J by 6 bases, with 23 bases between them. CDR3 size: 16 residues. Germline V gives CDR1 MNHNY, CDR2 SVGAGI (reference sequence). CDR3 loop: CASSPNPGGFPFEQYF. The CDR3, as DNA: TGTGCCAGCAGTCCTAACCCTGGGGGGTTTCCATTCGAGCAGTACTTC.

The chain uses TRBV6-1 and TRBJ1-3; D ambiguous. The germline gives CDR1 MNHNS, CDR2 SASEGT. V gave up 3 bases and J gave up 0 bases, with 9 bases separating them. The CDR3 has 15 residues. The CDR3 region is CASSEQQSSGNTIYF. CDR3 bases: TGTGCCAGCAGTGAGCAACAGAGCTCTGGAAACACCATATATTTT.

This clone has a handful of counts. The CDR3 region is CAISESSRNTEAFF. In DNA, the CDR3 is TGTGCCATCAGTGAGTCGTCGAGGAACACTGAAGCTTTCTTT. The chain employs TRBV10-3 and TRBJ1-1; D gene unclear. This CDR3 region has 14 residues. Trimming took 0 bases from V and 1 from J, leaving 6 bases between them. Germline V lookup: CDR1 ENHRY, CDR2 SYGVKD.